The sample holds many counts of the clone carrying this T cell receptor (beta chain). The antigen is unknown. This specimen belongs to a study of human T cells and chemical hapten exposure. Study-level points and caveats: DPC sensitization left the count of TCRs above 1 in 1000 unchanged.

As to time point: pre-sensitization, week 0. Documented treatment: therapeutic diphenylcyclopropenone sensitization with weekly scalp DPC. Per germline, CDR1 DFQATT and CDR2 SNEGSKA (reference sequence). There are 16 residues in the CDR3. J was trimmed by 5 bases and V by 5 bases; bases with no gene match: 10. TCRdb re-called the RACE reads with MiXCR, one entry per CDR3 protein. The sample comprises about 42,000 distinct CDR3 sequences, over 10% of which are singletons, and under 7% rests with the top ten. This clonotype originated in a woman under 40 with alopecia areata. Some clones in this sample may be carry-over from other donors' samples. J is TRBJ2-3 and V is TRBV20-1; 13 nucleotides match TRBD2. Source: whole blood, taken in connection with sensitization to the hapten diphenylcyclopropenone (DPC). The chain's CDR3 is CSAYRRTSGSLDTQYF. CDR3 nucleotide sequence: TGCAGTGCTTACCGACGGACTAGCGGGAGTCTAGATACGCAGTATTTT.